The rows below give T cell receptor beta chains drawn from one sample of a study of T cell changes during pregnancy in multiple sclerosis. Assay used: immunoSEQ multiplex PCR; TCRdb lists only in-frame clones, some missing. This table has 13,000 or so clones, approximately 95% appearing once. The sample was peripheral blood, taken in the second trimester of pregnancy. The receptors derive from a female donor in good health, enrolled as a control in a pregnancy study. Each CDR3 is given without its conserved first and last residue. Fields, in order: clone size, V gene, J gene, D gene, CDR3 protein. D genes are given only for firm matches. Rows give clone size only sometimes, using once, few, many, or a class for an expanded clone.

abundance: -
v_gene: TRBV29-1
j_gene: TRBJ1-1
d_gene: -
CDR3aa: SVEIPRGIRNTEAF

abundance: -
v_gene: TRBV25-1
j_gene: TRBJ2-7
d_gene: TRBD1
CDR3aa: ASSEPSGQGKYEQY

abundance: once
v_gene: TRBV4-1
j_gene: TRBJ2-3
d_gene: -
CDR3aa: ASSQNYGAQY

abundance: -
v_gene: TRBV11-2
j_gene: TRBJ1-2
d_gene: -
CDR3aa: ASSLDLAYGYT

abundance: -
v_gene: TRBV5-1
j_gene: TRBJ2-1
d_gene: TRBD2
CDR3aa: ASSLTSGNNEQF

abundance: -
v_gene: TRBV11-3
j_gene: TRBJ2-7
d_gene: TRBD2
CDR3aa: ASSLGEGGVYEQY

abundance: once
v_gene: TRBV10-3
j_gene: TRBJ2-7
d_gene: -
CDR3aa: AISESLGGALGYEQY

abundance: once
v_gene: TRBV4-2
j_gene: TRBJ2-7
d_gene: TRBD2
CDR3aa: ASSQGLVNSYEQY

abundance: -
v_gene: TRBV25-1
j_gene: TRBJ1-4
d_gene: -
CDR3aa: ASSEFGVLEKLF

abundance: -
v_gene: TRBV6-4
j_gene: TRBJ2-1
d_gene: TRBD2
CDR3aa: ASSEGGGPYNEQF

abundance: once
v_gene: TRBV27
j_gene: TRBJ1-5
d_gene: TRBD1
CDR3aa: ASSFSTGAYKQH

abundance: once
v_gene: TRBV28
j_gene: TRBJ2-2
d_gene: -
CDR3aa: ASVTPNTGELF

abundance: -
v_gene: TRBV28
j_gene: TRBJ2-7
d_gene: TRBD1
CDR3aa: ASSLLAGTDYEQY

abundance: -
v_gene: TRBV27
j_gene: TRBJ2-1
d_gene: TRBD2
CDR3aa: ASSSGRLAGTNEQF

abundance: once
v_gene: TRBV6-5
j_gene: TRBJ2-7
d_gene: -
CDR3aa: ASSYSRAFYEQY

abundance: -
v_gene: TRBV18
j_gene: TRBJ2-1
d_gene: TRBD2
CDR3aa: ASSLYTSGNYNEQF

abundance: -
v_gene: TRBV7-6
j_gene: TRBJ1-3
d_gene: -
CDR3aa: ASSFVTGTAGNTIY

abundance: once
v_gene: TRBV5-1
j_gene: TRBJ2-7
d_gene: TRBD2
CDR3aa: ASSLAGGAYEQY

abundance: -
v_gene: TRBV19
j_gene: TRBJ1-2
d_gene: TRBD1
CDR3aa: ASSPRDRGYGYT

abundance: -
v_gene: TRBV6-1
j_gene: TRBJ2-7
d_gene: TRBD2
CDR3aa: ASSDRMAGRAGVYEQY

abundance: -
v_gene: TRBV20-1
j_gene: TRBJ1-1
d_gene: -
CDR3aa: SASKHAEAF

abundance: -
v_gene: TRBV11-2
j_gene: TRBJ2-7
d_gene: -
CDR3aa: ASSLGGSGAYEQY

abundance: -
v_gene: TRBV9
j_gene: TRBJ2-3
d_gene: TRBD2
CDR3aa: ASSGGSLAGDFDTQY

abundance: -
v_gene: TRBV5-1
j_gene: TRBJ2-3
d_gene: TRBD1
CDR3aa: ASEIGTGYSDTQY

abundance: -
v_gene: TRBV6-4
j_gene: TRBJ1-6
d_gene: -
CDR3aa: ASSARGNSPLH

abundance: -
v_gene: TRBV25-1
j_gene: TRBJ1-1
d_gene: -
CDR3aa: ASSEEGEAF

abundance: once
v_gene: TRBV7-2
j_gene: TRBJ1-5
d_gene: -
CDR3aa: ASSLALLGGNQPQH

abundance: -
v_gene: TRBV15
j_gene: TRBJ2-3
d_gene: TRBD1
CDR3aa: ATSRALPGQGADTQY

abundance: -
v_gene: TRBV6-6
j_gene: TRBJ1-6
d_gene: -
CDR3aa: ASSYPGLEINSPLH

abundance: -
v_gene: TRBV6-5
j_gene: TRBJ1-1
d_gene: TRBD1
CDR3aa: ASSYPGGTEAF

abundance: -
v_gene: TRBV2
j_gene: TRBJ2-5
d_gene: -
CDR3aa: ASSGSGMETQY

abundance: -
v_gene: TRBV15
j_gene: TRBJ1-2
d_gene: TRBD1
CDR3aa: ATARDRASNYGYT

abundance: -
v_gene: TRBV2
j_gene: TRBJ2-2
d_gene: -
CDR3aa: ASSGVASWSGELF

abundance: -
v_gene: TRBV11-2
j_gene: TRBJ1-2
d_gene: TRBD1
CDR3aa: ASSSFDRGLGYT

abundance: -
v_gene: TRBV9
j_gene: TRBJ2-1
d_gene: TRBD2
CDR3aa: ASSVTGLAGGPPYNEQF

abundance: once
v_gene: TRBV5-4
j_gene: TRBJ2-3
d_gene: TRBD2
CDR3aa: ASSGGVGTSGRRATQY

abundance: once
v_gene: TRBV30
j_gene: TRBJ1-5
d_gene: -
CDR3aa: AWSPDINQPQH

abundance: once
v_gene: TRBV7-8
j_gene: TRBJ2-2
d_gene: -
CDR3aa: ASRQQGRSSGELF

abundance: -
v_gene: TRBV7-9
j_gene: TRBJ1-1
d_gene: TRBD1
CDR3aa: ASSPQGANTEAF

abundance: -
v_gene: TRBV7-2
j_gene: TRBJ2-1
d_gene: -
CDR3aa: ASSEKTLGNNEQF

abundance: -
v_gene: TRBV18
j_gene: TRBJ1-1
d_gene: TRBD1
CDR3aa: ASSVDRGQAEAF

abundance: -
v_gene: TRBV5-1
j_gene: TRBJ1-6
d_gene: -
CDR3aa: ASSSSGVGLGNSPLH

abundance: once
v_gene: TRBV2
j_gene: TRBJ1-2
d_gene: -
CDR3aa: ASRDSRATYGYT

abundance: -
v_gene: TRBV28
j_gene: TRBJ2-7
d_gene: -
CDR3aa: ASSLSGRDYEQY

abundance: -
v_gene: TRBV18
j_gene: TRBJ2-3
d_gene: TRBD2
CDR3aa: ASSPRTRTDTQY

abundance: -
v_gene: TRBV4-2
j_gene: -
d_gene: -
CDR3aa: ASSQGGEASYEQY

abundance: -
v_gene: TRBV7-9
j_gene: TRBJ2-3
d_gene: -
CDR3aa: ASSHIRYSTDTQY

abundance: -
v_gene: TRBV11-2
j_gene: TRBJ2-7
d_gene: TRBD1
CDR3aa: ASRGTGWYEQY

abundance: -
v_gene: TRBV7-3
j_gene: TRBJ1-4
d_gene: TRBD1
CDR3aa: ASSHRGPSSSNEKLF

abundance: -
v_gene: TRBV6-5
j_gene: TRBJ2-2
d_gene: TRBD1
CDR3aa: ASSLVQGAGELF

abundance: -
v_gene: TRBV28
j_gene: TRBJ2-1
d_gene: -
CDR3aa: ASSSQSLATLYNEQF

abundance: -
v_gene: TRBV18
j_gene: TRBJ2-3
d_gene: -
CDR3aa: ASSPPGRGADTQY

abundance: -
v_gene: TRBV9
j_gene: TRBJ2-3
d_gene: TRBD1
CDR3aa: ASSAQTGFTSTDTQY

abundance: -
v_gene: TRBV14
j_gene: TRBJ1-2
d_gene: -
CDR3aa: ASSLLNEGAT

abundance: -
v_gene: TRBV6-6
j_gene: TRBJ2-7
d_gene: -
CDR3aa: ASSPQVYEQY

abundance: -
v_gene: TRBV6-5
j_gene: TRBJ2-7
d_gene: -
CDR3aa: ASSSWTVTYEQY

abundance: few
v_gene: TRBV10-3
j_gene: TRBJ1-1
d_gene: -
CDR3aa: AIIGRENTEAF

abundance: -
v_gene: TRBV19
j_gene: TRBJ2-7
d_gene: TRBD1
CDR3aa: ASKRTGGPYEQY